One and the same sample provided the 17 T cell receptor beta chains below, sequenced in a study of control samples from healthy donors and cancer patients (TCRdb year 2020). The library was made by the immunoSEQ multiplex PCR assay. TCRdb holds this immuneACCESS table with in-frame rearrangements only. Some clones are missing; in checked studies, unresolved V genes explain under half, and the rest has no known cause. The sample table records over 150,000 clones; roughly 95% of these occur just once. Under 1.2% of the sample is held by the ten biggest clonotypes. The sample consisted of blood. The receptors stem from a woman aged 25-40 years in good health.

V gene TRBV11-2 combines with J gene TRBJ2-3; 7 bases agree with TRBD2. The germline V gene has CDR1 SGHAT and CDR2 FQNNGV. Trimming at V came to 7 bases and at J to 6 bases, leaving 7 bases not matched to a gene. The CDR3 has 13 residues. As DNA, the CDR3 is TGTGCCAGCACCGGCGGGACTACGGATACGCAGTATTTT. It translates to CASTGGTTDTQYF.

The rearrangement uses TRBV9 and TRBJ2-7; D tentatively reads TRBD1 or TRBD2 (6 bases each). The CDR3 is 14 residues long. V shed 4 bases and J shed 4 bases, with 15 bases lying between them. The V gene's germline CDR1 is SGDLS and CDR2 YYNGEE. CDR3 amino acids: CASSPSGAGYEQYF. In DNA, the CDR3 is TGTGCCAGCAGCCCCTCGGGGGCAGGGTACGAGCAGTACTTC.

In nucleotides, the CDR3 is TGTGCCAGCAGGCTTACGAACACTGAAGCTTTCTTT. Its translation: CASRLTNTEAFF. The V and J genes are TRBV28 and TRBJ1-1; D is undetermined. This CDR3 spans 12 amino acids. The ends were cut back, 6 bases at V and 1 base at J, with 6 bases in the middle. The germline V gene encodes CDR1 MDHEN and CDR2 SYDVKM.

The chain recombines TRBV30 with TRBJ1-6, with D tentatively TRBD1 (5 bases). This CDR3 has 12 residues. The V gene's germline CDR1 is GTSNPN and CDR2 SVGIG (reference sequence). V lost 1 base and J lost 18, with 16 bases in between. DNA of the CDR3: TGTGCCTGGAGTGCCGGGACGGTGCGGTACCACTTT. Amino acid sequence: CAWSAGTVRYHF.

The V call is TRBV7-9, the J call TRBJ1-1; D remains unclear. V was clipped by 5 bases and J by 0 bases, with 13 bases between them. There are 15 residues in the CDR3. Per the germline V gene, CDR1 is SEHNR and CDR2 is FQNEAQ (reference sequence). CDR3 sequence: CASSNSVDMNTEAFF. CDR3 DNA sequence: TGTGCCAGCAGCAACTCGGTCGACATGAACACTGAAGCTTTCTTT.

The V gene is TRBV2, the J gene TRBJ2-3; the match to TRBD1 covers 9 bases. Germline V CDR1 and CDR2: SNHLY, FYNNEI. The CDR3 is 14 residues long. V gave up 9 bases and J gave up 6 bases; unmatched junction bases: 10. The chain's CDR3 is CARGGQGMIDTQYF. CDR3 nucleotide sequence: TGTGCCAGGGGGGGACAGGGTATGATTGATACGCAGTATTTT.

The chain is built from TRBV20-1 and TRBJ1-1; D gene unclear. Germline CDR1 is DFQATT and CDR2 is SNEGSKA (reference sequence). This CDR3 is 11 amino acids long. Trimming removed 3 bases from V and 0 bases from J, with 2 bases in between. The CDR3 DNA sequence: TGCAGTGCTAGGCTGAACACTGAAGCTTTCTTT. It specifies CSARLNTEAFF.

V usage is TRBV14 and J usage is TRBJ2-3; D may be TRBD2 (6 bases). Germline CDR1 reads SGHDN; CDR2 reads FVKESK. The CDR3 covers 16 residues. Trimming took off 2 bases at V and 8 bases at J, with 20 bases between the two ends. The CDR3 here is CASSQPPGGNRGTQYF. CDR3 DNA sequence: TGTGCCAGCAGCCAACCACCCGGCGGGAACCGGGGTACGCAGTATTTT.

The chain recombines TRBV10-1 with TRBJ2-7; 8 bases are a match to TRBD1. Germline V gene sequence: CDR1 WNHNN, CDR2 SYGVQD (reference sequence). J was trimmed by 4 bases and V by 0 bases; bases with no gene match: 5. The CDR3 has 15 residues. The CDR3 spells CASSESIGTGYEQYF. CDR3 bases: TGCGCCAGCAGTGAGTCTATCGGGACAGGATACGAGCAGTACTTC.

V usage is TRBV6-1 and J usage is TRBJ2-5; the match to TRBD2 covers 8 bases. The V gene's germline CDR1 is MNHNS and CDR2 SASEGT. The J segment lost 5 bases and the V segment lost 3 bases, leaving 5 bases of the junction unmatched. The CDR3 covers 14 residues. CDR3: CASSEVSSGETQYF. The CDR3 coding sequence is TGTGCCAGCAGTGAGGTGTCTAGCGGGGAGACCCAGTACTTC.

V gene TRBV7-9 combines with J gene TRBJ2-5, with D possibly matching TRBD1 (5 bases). Germline values: CDR1 SEHNR, CDR2 FQNEAQ (reference sequence). The CDR3 is 13 residues long. V lost 4 bases and J 5 bases, leaving 11 bases between the germline ends. CDR3: CASSSRVRETQYF. CDR3 nucleotides: TGTGCCAGCAGCTCCAGGGTTAGGGAGACCCAGTACTTC.

V and J are TRBV2 and TRBJ1-5; D gene ambiguous. This CDR3 is built from 14 residues. Trimming shortened V by 1 base and J by 7 bases, and 11 bases separated the two germline ends. The germline CDR1 and CDR2 sequences are SNHLY and FYNNEI. The CDR3 protein is CASSEVDGIQPQHF. In nucleotides, the CDR3 is TGTGCCAGCAGTGAAGTAGACGGGATCCAGCCCCAGCATTTT.

The J gene is TRBJ2-5, the V gene TRBV7-6; 7 bases line up with TRBD2. Trimming at V came to 5 bases and at J to 5 bases, leaving 14 bases not matched to a gene. CDR1 and CDR2 from the germline V gene are SGHVS and FNYEAQ. The CDR3 loop spans 16 amino acids. CDR3 loop: CASSPPGTTPRETQYF. CDR3 in DNA: TGTGCCAGCAGCCCTCCCGGGACTACCCCACGCGAGACCCAGTACTTC.

The chain recombines TRBV3-1 (or the pseudogene TRBV3-2) with TRBJ1-3; D unresolved. Trimming removed 2 bases at V and 0 bases at J, with 8 bases between. CDR1 and CDR2 (germline): LGHDT, YNNKEL (reference sequence). The CDR3 runs 15 residues. The CDR3 spells CASSQRDYSGNTIYF. DNA for the CDR3: TGTGCCAGCAGCCAACGGGATTACTCTGGAAACACCATATATTTT.

The rearrangement uses TRBV3-1 (or the pseudogene TRBV3-2) and TRBJ1-6; D is uncertain. CDR1 is LGHDT, CDR2 YNNKEL, per germline (reference sequence). The CDR3 has 15 amino acids. V dropped 3 bases and J dropped 3 bases, with 9 bases sitting between them. The CDR3 coding sequence is TGTGCCAGCAGCCACGGGAGACTCTATAATTCACCCCTCCACTTT. Encoded protein: CASSHGRLYNSPLHF.

The table lists this clone with a count of one. The rearrangement uses TRBV5-1 and TRBJ1-1; 8 bases fit TRBD1. Germline V gene lookup returns CDR1 SGHRS and CDR2 YFSETQ. V lost 3 bases to trimming and J lost 1 base; unmatched junction nucleotides: 5. The CDR3 runs to 15 residues. CDR3 coding DNA: TGCGCCAGCAGCTGGTCCGGGACAGGGAACACTGAAGCTTTCTTT. This sequence encodes CASSWSGTGNTEAFF. The full variable domain, rest sourced from reference TRBV5-1 and TRBJ1-1, is KAGVTQTPRYLIKTRGQQVTLSCSPISGHRSVSWYQQTPGQGLQFLFEYFSETQRNKGNFPGRFSGRQFSNSRSEMNVSTLELGDSALYLCASSWSGTGNTEAFFGQGTRLTVV.

The genes are TRBV28 and TRBJ1-3, with 10 positions matching TRBD1. Germline V gives CDR1 MDHEN, CDR2 SYDVKM. The CDR3 runs to 19 residues. The V gene end was trimmed by 3 bases and the J gene end by 0 bases; junction bases not matched to a gene: 11. CDR3 residues: CASSFWRDRGPFSGNTIYF. DNA for the CDR3: TGTGCCAGCAGTTTCTGGCGGGACAGGGGTCCTTTCTCTGGAAACACCATATATTTT.